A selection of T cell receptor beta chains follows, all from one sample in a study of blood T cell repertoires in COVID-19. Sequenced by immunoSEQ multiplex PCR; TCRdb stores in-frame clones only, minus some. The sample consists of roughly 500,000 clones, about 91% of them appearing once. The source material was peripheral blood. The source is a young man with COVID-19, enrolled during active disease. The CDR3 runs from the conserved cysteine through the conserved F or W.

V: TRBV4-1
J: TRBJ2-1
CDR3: CASSQELWLADYNEQFF

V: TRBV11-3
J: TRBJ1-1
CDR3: CASSLLTGPTEAFF

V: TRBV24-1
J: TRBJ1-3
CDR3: CATSDLGAQGNTIYF

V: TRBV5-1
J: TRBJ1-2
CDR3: CASSLDQNPRPSEYGYTF

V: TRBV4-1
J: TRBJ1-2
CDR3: CASSQLIRDREYGYTF

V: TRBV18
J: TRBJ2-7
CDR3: CASSPPGQGGTEQYF

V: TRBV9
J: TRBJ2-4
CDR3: CASSASQGNIQYF

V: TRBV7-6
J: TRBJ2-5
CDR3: CASSLGRGRETQYF

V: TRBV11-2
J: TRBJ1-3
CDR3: CASRKAGGSGNTIYF

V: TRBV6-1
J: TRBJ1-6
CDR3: CASSEFRGSTYNSPLHF

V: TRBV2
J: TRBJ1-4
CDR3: CASRLSGAENEKLFF

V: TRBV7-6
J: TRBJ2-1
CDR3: CASSAGTSGEQFF

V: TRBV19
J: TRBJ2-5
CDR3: CASRETSGAQETQYF

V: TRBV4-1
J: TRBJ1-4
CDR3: CASSQDGQGRQKLFF

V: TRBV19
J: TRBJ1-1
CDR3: CASSLPLRNTEAFF

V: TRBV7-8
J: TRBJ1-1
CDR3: CASSLVRGNTEAFF

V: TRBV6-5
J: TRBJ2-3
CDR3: CASKSLAGDDTQYF

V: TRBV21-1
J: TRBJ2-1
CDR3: CASSKGQLSSSSYNEQFF

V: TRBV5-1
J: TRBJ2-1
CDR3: CASSFGSYNEQFF

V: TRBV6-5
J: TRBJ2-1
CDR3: CASSYSNQGRNEQFF

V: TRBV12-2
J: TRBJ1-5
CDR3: CASRSRDSLGNQPQHF

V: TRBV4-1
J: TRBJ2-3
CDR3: CASSQLPRPRTELVRTDTQYF

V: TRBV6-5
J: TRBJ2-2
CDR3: CAIGQIYTGELFF

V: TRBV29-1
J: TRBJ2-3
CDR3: CSVERGGTSTDTQYF

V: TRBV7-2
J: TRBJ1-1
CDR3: CASSLGTGGYTEAFF

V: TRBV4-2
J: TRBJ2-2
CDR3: CASLQGRQTGAGELFF

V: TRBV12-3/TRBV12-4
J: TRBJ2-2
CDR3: CASSFRETGELFF

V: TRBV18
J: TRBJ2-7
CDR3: CASSPLAADEQYF

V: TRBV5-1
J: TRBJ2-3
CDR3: CASSLAIANTDTQYF